Presented here are 31 T cell receptor beta chains from one specimen sequenced in a study of T cells in Graves' hyperthyroidism and ophthalmopathy. Amplified TCR beta CDR3 regions came from RNA transcripts. Using the HTBI primer set, a first-round RT-PCR was run on the TCR CDR3. TCRdb itself ran the multiplex PCR reads through MiXCR, one entry per CDR3 protein. Among hundreds of thousands of distinct CDR3 sequences listed, 14% to 15% were seen once. The sequencing input was blood. These receptors originate from a man younger than 35 with Graves' ophthalmopathy.

This clonotype turned up a few times. The chain joins TRBV5-1 to TRBJ1-2; 9 nucleotides align to TRBD1. The germline CDR1 and CDR2 sequences are SGHRS and YFSETQ. The CDR3 runs to 15 residues. V lost 2 bases and J lost 2; bases outside the gene matches: 4. CDR3 region: CASSFRDRVNYGYTF. DNA of the CDR3: TGCGCCAGCAGCTTCCGGGACAGGGTAAACTATGGCTACACCTTC.

This clonotype was observed a handful of times. A much larger clonotype is one base distant, so this may be a read error. The CDR3 spells CASSLASTHNEQFF. For the CDR3, the DNA is TGTGCCAGCAGTTTAGCGTCGACCCACAATGAGCAGTTCTTC. The V gene is TRBV12-3 or TRBV12-4, the J gene TRBJ2-1; no reliable D call. V shed 0 bases and J shed 5 bases, with 8 bases lying between them. CDR3 length equals 14 residues.

This clonotype showed up many times. The chain employs TRBV11-3 and TRBJ1-2, with D possibly matching TRBD1 (5 bases). Per germline, CDR1 SGHNT and CDR2 YENEEA. V was shortened by 2 bases and J by 4 bases, with 14 bases between the two germline ends. The CDR3 spans 15 residues. In DNA, the CDR3 is TGTGCCAGCAGCTTATCCCCCGGACACTCCTATGGCTACACCTTC. This sequence encodes CASSLSPGHSYGYTF.

This clonotype was seen ten or more times. The rearrangement joins TRBV11-2 to TRBJ2-7, with TRBD1 matching over 8 bases. J gave up 2 bases and V 1 base, and 1 base lay outside the gene matches. Germline V lookup: CDR1 SGHAT, CDR2 FQNNGV. The CDR3 extends over 14 amino acids. Here the CDR3 reads CASSLGTGTYEQYF. The CDR3, as DNA: TGTGCCAGCAGCTTAGGGACAGGGACCTACGAGCAGTACTTC.

This clonotype was picked up many times. The CDR3 loop is CATSDGHYGYTF. CDR3 nucleotides: TGTGCCACCAGTGATGGTCACTATGGCTACACCTTC. V is TRBV24-1 and J is TRBJ1-2; unclear D gene. The length of the CDR3 is 12 residues. Germline loops: CDR1 KGHDR, CDR2 SFDVKD. V lost 3 bases and J lost 3, with 4 bases in between.

This clonotype has ten or more counts. The rearrangement links TRBV20-1 to TRBJ2-1, with TRBD2 matching over 12 bases. In germline, CDR1 is DFQATT, CDR2 SNEGSKA (reference sequence). The CDR3 loop spans 15 amino acids. Trimming took 6 bases from V and 5 from J; bases not matched to a gene: 8. The CDR3 sequence is CSASSGRGFDNEQFF. In nucleotides, the CDR3 is TGCAGTGCCTCTAGCGGGAGGGGATTTGACAATGAGCAGTTCTTC.

This clonotype was detected many times. CDR3 in DNA: TGTGCCAGCAGTCCTGGGACAGGGGGCCGATCACCCCTCCACTTT. Encoded protein: CASSPGTGGRSPLHF. This sequence joins TRBV2 and TRBJ1-6; 12 nucleotides match TRBD1. V trimming: 5 bases; J trimming: 10 bases; junction bases outside the gene matches: 6. Germline CDR1 reads SNHLY; CDR2 reads FYNNEI. This CDR3 comprises 15 residues.

This clonotype has at least ten counts. This chain joins TRBV27 and TRBJ2-7, with 7 bases fitting TRBD2. The CDR3 loop spans 13 amino acids. Germline loops: CDR1 MNHEY, CDR2 SMNVEV (reference sequence). V shed 6 bases and J 2 bases; nucleotides not matched to a gene: 4. The CDR3 protein is CASSLGRAYEQYF. The CDR3, as DNA: TGTGCCAGCAGCTTAGGGAGGGCCTACGAGCAGTACTTC.

The chain couples TRBV29-1 to TRBJ1-1, with D unresolved. This CDR3 spans 13 amino acids. Germline V gene data show CDR1 as SQVTM and CDR2 as ANQGSEA. V was trimmed by 5 bases and J by 0 bases, leaving 10 bases between them. CDR3 DNA sequence: TGCAGCGTTCGGCCCCAAATGAACACTGAAGCTTTCTTT. Protein: CSVRPQMNTEAFF.

This clonotype was seen repeatedly, ten times or more. The chain is built from TRBV7-9 and TRBJ1-2, with unresolved D. V lost 5 bases and J 5 bases, leaving 15 bases between the germline ends. The CDR3 has 14 residues. The germline V gene encodes CDR1 SEHNR and CDR2 FQNEAQ (reference sequence). Written as DNA, the CDR3 is TGTGCCAGCAGCATTCAGAACCCCTGGTATGGCTACACCTTC. This encodes CASSIQNPWYGYTF. Drawing the rest from reference TRBV7-9 and TRBJ1-2, the complete variable domain is DTGVSQNPRHKITKRGQNVTFRCDPISEHNRLYWYRQTLGQGPEFLTYFQNEAQLEKSRLLSDRFSAERPKGSFSTLEIQRTEQGDSAMYLCASSIQNPWYGYTFGSGTRLTVV.

J is TRBJ2-7 and V is TRBV30; D is tentatively TRBD1 or TRBD2 (5 bases each). V was trimmed by 1 base and J by 2 bases, leaving 12 bases between them. This CDR3 region has 14 residues. CDR1 GTSNPN and CDR2 SVGIG come from the germline V gene (reference sequence). The CDR3 protein is CAWSAGTYAYEQYF. The CDR3 region has the DNA TGTGCCTGGAGTGCGGGGACGTATGCCTACGAGCAGTACTTC. Full variable domain (remainder filled in from reference TRBV30 and TRBJ2-7): SQTIHQWPATLVQPVGSPLSLECTVEGTSNPNLYWYRQAAGRGLQLLFYSVGIGQISSEVPQNLSASRPQDRQFILSSKKLLLSDSGFYLCAWSAGTYAYEQYFGPGTRLTVT.

V is TRBV6-1 and J is TRBJ1-5; D unresolved. The V gene lost 5 bases and the J gene lost 9 bases, with 17 bases spanning the gap. CDR1 MNHNS and CDR2 SASEGT come from the germline V gene. The CDR3 totals 14 residues. CDR3 bases: TGTGCCAGCAGTTATGGCAGCTCCGCAGGGCCCCAGCATTTT. It codes for CASSYGSSAGPQHF.

This clonotype has at least ten counts. This rearrangement joins TRBV5-1 to TRBJ2-3, with D tentatively TRBD1 (5 bases). This CDR3 spans 14 amino acids. Germline V CDR1 and CDR2: SGHRS, YFSETQ. The V end was cut by 0 bases, the J end by 6 bases, with 11 bases between. The chain's CDR3 is CASSLASGRDTQYF. CDR3 coding DNA: TGCGCCAGCAGCTTGGCCTCAGGGCGGGATACGCAGTATTTT.

The chain couples TRBV10-3 to TRBJ2-1, with 9 bases identical to TRBD2. Germline-derived CDR1 and CDR2 are ENHRY and SYGVKD. The CDR3 has 15 residues. J was trimmed by 4 bases and V by 4 bases; bases with no gene match: 5. CDR3 loop: CAISGNSGGYNEQFF. The DNA for the CDR3 is TGTGCCATCAGTGGAAATAGCGGGGGTTACAATGAGCAGTTCTTC.

The chain uses TRBV27 and TRBJ1-2; TRBD1 aligns across 9 bases. Germline CDR1 MNHEY, CDR2 SMNVEV (reference sequence). After removal of 5 bases from V and 8 bases from J, the junction contained 6 bases not matched to a gene. This CDR3 has 13 amino acids. DNA for the CDR3: TGTGCCAGCAGTCGGGGACAGGGAAGGGGCTACACCTTC. Translated, it gives CASSRGQGRGYTF.

This clonotype was counted a few times. This chain links TRBV28 with TRBJ2-7; weak D call: TRBD2 (6 bases). CDR3 length equals 14 residues. Germline CDR1 MDHEN, CDR2 SYDVKM. V was cut by 6 bases and J by 6 bases, with 18 bases left in between. CDR3 in amino acids: CASRTTGAGREQYF. For the CDR3, the DNA is TGTGCCAGCAGGACAACGGGAGCCGGGCGCGAGCAGTACTTC.

This clonotype was detected many times. This sequence joins TRBV27 and TRBJ2-7; 9 bases align to TRBD1. This CDR3 region has 13 residues. The germline gives CDR1 MNHEY, CDR2 SMNVEV (reference sequence). The ends lost 3 bases at V and 5 bases at J; junction bases unmatched: 2. The CDR3 DNA sequence: TGTGCCAGCAGTTTTGGGGACAGGGACGAGCAGTACTTC. Protein sequence: CASSFGDRDEQYF.

This clonotype was recorded at least ten times. The rearrangement links TRBV7-9 to TRBJ2-1; D possibly corresponds to TRBD2 (6 bases). The CDR3 is made up of 14 amino acids. Trimming took off 5 bases at V and 7 bases at J, with 15 bases between the two ends. Germline assignment: CDR1 SEHNR and CDR2 FQNEAQ (reference sequence). This chain's CDR3 is CASSPLTSSNEQFF. CDR3 DNA: TGTGCCAGCAGCCCACTCACTAGCTCTAATGAGCAGTTCTTC.

In its sample, this clonotype was seen many times. The chain is built from TRBV12-3 or TRBV12-4 and TRBJ1-2; possible D gene TRBD1, 6 bases. V was clipped by 3 bases and J by 8 bases, with 13 bases between them. The CDR3 totals 13 residues. The CDR3 reads CASSFGRGVGYTF. Written as DNA, the CDR3 is TGTGCCAGCAGTTTTGGCAGGGGAGTCGGCTACACCTTC.

This clonotype has a handful of counts. The V and J genes are TRBV10-3 and TRBJ2-7, with D possibly being TRBD1 (7 bases). The V gene lost 5 bases and the J gene lost 5 bases, with 10 bases spanning the gap. Germline CDR1 is ENHRY and CDR2 is SYGVKD. There are 12 residues in the CDR3. CDR3 sequence (DNA): TGTGCCATCAGTCAGGGGGGCCACGAGCAGTACTTC. As protein: CAISQGGHEQYF.

Points on this clonotype: Compared with germline, one end of the junction differs, possibly owing to a read error. The chain joins TRBV14 to TRBJ2-5; 10 bases align to TRBD2. The CDR3 is 17 residues long. Germline V gene lookup returns CDR1 SGHDN and CDR2 FVKESK. CDR3 region: CAGSQEGLAAYSWTQYF. In nucleotides, the CDR3 is TGTGCCGGCAGCCAAGAAGGACTAGCGGCCTACTCTTGGACCCAGTACTTC.

This clonotype showed up many times. V gene TRBV7-2 combines with J gene TRBJ1-4; D might be TRBD1 (5 bases). This CDR3 region has 16 residues. Trimming cost V 5 bases and J 10 bases, with 23 bases left between them. In germline, CDR1 is SGHTA, CDR2 FQGNSA. The CDR3 nucleotides are TGTGCCAGCAGCGCTCTGGAGGGGAGGGCGTTGGGAAAACTGTTTTTT. It translates to CASSALEGRALGKLFF.

The sample holds many counts of this clonotype. The chain is built from TRBV10-2 and TRBJ2-5; 7 positions match TRBD2. With 3 bases clipped from V and 5 bases from J, the junction kept 18 bases outside the gene matches. Germline assignment: CDR1 WSHSY and CDR2 SAAADI. There are 18 residues in the CDR3. CDR3 in amino acids: CASSDKRRGGRSAETQYF. The CDR3 DNA sequence: TGCGCCAGCAGTGATAAGAGGCGCGGGGGACGATCAGCCGAGACCCAGTACTTC.

This clonotype has only a few counts. This chain links TRBV5-4 with TRBJ2-5; perhaps D is TRBD1 or TRBD2 (6 bases each). The CDR3 has 14 residues. V dropped 4 bases and J dropped 3 bases, with 13 bases sitting between them. CDR1 and CDR2 from the germline V gene are SGHNT and YYREEE (reference sequence). This CDR3 reads CASSHPGAEETQYF. CDR3 in DNA: TGTGCCAGCAGCCATCCGGGGGCCGAAGAGACCCAGTACTTC.

Many counts were recorded for this clonotype. The chain combines TRBV3-1 with TRBJ1-2, with unresolved D. V lost 3 bases, J lost 4 bases, and 9 bases lay in between. This CDR3 spans 13 amino acids. CDR1 is LGHDT, CDR2 YNNKEL, per germline (reference sequence). CDR3 sequence reads: CASSHRSPYGYTF. The CDR3 nucleotides read TGTGCCAGCAGCCACAGGTCACCCTATGGCTACACCTTC. The complete variable domain, with remaining parts taken from reference TRBV3-1 and TRBJ1-2, reads DTAVSQTPKYLVTQMGNDKSIKCEQNLGHDTMYWYKQDSKKFLKIMFSYNNKELIINETVPNRFSPKSPDKAHLNLHINSLELGDSAVYFCASSHRSPYGYTFGSGTRLTVV.

This clonotype has only a few counts. The chain uses TRBV19 and TRBJ1-2; D is unresolved. Germline CDR1 reads LNHDA; CDR2 reads SQIVND (reference sequence). The V end was cut by 7 bases, the J end by 1 base, with 19 bases between. This CDR3 is built from 16 residues. The CDR3 DNA reads as TGTGCCAGTAAGGGAGACAAGATGTTCCGTAACTATGGCTACACCTTC. Protein sequence: CASKGDKMFRNYGYTF.

This clonotype has just a few counts. This chain links TRBV19 with TRBJ1-5; 7 positions agree with TRBD1. V was pared by 5 bases and J by 1 base, with 5 bases of the junction left unmatched. The germline V gene encodes CDR1 LNHDA and CDR2 SQIVND (reference sequence). CDR3 length: 15 amino acids. CDR3 sequence: CASSPWGQSNQPQHF. CDR3 in DNA: TGTGCCAGTAGTCCTTGGGGACAGAGCAATCAGCCCCAGCATTTT.

To note about this clonotype: Possible read error: a much larger clone is one base away. This chain links TRBV20-1 with TRBJ2-7; 9 positions match TRBD1. This CDR3 comprises 15 residues. Germline lookup yields CDR1 DFQATT and CDR2 SNEGSKA (reference sequence). CDR3 amino acids: CGARIAQGASYEQYF. The CDR3 DNA follows: TGCGGTGCTAGAATCGCACAGGGGGCCTCCTACGAGCAGTACTTC.

This clonotype occurred a few times. V and J are TRBV4-1 and TRBJ1-1; 7 nucleotides match TRBD1. The germline CDR1 and CDR2 sequences are MGHRA and YSYEKL. The V segment lost 4 bases and the J segment 0 bases; nucleotides outside the gene matches: 11. The CDR3 has 17 residues. CDR3 loop: CASSLIDREPMNTEAFF. CDR3 coding DNA: TGCGCCAGCAGCCTGATAGACAGGGAACCGATGAACACTGAAGCTTTCTTT.

CDR3: CASGLVLGGDLETQYF. The DNA for the CDR3 is TGTGCTAGTGGTTTGGTTTTAGGTGGGGATTTAGAGACCCAGTACTTC. V gene TRBV12-5 combines with J gene TRBJ2-5, with D hard to call. V was clipped by 0 bases and J by 4 bases, with 15 bases between them. Germline V gene sequence: CDR1 LGHNT, CDR2 FRNRAP. This CDR3 spans 16 amino acids.

This clonotype was recorded many times. The chain recombines TRBV2 with TRBJ2-7; no clear D gene. CDR1 and CDR2 (germline): SNHLY, FYNNEI. V was clipped by 6 bases and J by 0 bases, with 12 bases between them. The CDR3 loop spans 14 amino acids. The CDR3 DNA reads as TGTGCCAGCAGGAGGACCGAGAGCTCCTACGAGCAGTACTTC. Protein product: CASRRTESSYEQYF.